The source of this T cell receptor (beta chain) is a study of T cell responses to AZD1222 COVID-19 vaccine. With respect to this clone: What it recognizes is unknown.

The CDR3 covers 11 residues. Germline lookup yields CDR1 DFQATT and CDR2 SNEGSKA (reference sequence). Trimming took off 4 bases at V and 8 bases at J, with 11 bases between the two ends. The method was immunoSEQ multiplex PCR; TCRdb's version includes in-frame clones alone and lacks a portion of them. Here the sample spans 100,000 or so clones, more than 70% being singletons. Notes on the study in general: Donors were largely white British and mainly female; clonal diversity was possibly underestimated. Epitopes outside B.1.351 and B.1.1.7 mutated regions reportedly drew nearly half of spike TCRs.

Sample: peripheral blood, taken 28 days after the second AZD1222 dose. The origin of this receptor is an adult who received the AZD1222 COVID-19 vaccine. This chain links TRBV20-1 with TRBJ1-2; no definite D call. As DNA, the CDR3 is TGCAGTGCTATAGAGCCGGGAGGCTACACCTTC. As protein: CSAIEPGGYTF.